A selection of T cell receptor beta chains follows, all from one sample in a study of tumor-infiltrating lymphocytes in primary liver carcinoma. MiXCR, applied by TCRdb to the multiplex PCR reads, yields one record per CDR3 protein. The data contain approximately 100,000 distinct CDR3 sequences, around 71% of them singletons. What was sequenced was liver tumor tissue from sampling region 2. These receptors were taken from a woman aged 55-69 years with primary liver carcinoma and hepatitis B virus infection. Each CDR3 is given with its conserved first and last residue. A D gene is named only where the DNA matches it firmly. The size field is filled for only some rows; it gives once, few, many or a size class.

D: TRBD2
size: -
V: TRBV12-3/TRBV12-4
J: TRBJ2-7
DNA: TGTGCCAGCAGCGCCGCGGGAGGGCTGTCGTACGAGCAATACTTC
CDR3: CASSAAGGLSYEQYF

D: -
size: few
V: TRBV11-1
J: TRBJ2-2
DNA: TGTGCCAGCAGGCCTAGCCTTGACATCGGGGAGCTGTTTTTT
CDR3: CASRPSLDIGELFF

D: -
size: -
V: TRBV29-1
J: TRBJ2-6
DNA: TGCAGCGCTGTAAAGGAAGGTGGGGCCAACGTCCTGACTTTC
CDR3: CSAVKEGGANVLTF

D: -
size: -
V: TRBV11-3
J: TRBJ2-3
DNA: TGTGCAAGCTGCTTCAGTACTAGCACAGATACGCAGTATTTT
CDR3: CASCFSTSTDTQYF

D: -
size: many
V: TRBV11-3
J: TRBJ2-4
DNA: TGTGCCAGCAGCTACAGACGGAGGGGGCGGGAAAACATTCAGTACTTC
CDR3: CASSYRRRGRENIQYF

D: -
size: once
V: TRBV29-1
J: TRBJ1-5
DNA: TGCAGCGTTGGGACCCCTTCTCAGTCCCAGCATTTT
CDR3: CSVGTPSQSQHF

D: -
size: many
V: TRBV6-1
J: TRBJ1-5
DNA: TGTGCCAGCAGTCAGGGAGTCGGGCCCGCATCGAATCAGCCCCAGCATTTT
CDR3: CASSQGVGPASNQPQHF

D: -
size: -
V: TRBV11-2
J: TRBJ1-1
DNA: TGTGCCAGCAGCCCACATCGGCACGGACACCTTCACTTTTGGAGCTATGAAGCTTTCTTT
CDR3: CASSPHRHGHLHFWSYEAFF

D: TRBD2
size: -
V: TRBV12-3/TRBV12-4
J: TRBJ2-1
DNA: TGTGCCAGCAAACACGCGCGGGAGGCCCCCAATGAGCAGTTCTTC
CDR3: CASKHAREAPNEQFF

D: -
size: once
V: TRBV29-1
J: TRBJ2-7
DNA: TGCAGCGTAACACGGGGGTCAGGAGCTGCCTACGAGCAGTACTTC
CDR3: CSVTRGSGAAYEQYF

D: TRBD2
size: many
V: TRBV4-1
J: TRBJ2-3
DNA: TGCGCCAGCAGCCTTGAGCGGGAACGAGACACAGATACGCAGTATTTT
CDR3: CASSLERERDTDTQYF

D: -
size: -
V: TRBV5-1
J: TRBJ1-3
DNA: TGCGCCAGCAGCTCGGAGACAGACGGAAACACCGTATATTTT
CDR3: CASSSETDGNTVYF

D: -
size: medium-sized
V: TRBV11-2
J: TRBJ1-1
DNA: TGTGCCAGCAGCTTAGGGGCCACAGACTACATGAACACTGAAGCTTTCTTT
CDR3: CASSLGATDYMNTEAFF

D: -
size: few
V: TRBV2
J: TRBJ1-5
DNA: TGTGCCAGCAGTGGGTGGGGGTTGACGCCCCAGCATTTT
CDR3: CASSGWGLTPQHF

D: -
size: -
V: TRBV4-2
J: TRBJ1-4
DNA: TGTGGCAGCAGCCAGTTGACAGGTTCGAATGAAAAAGTGTTTTTT
CDR3: CGSSQLTGSNEKVFF

D: -
size: -
V: TRBV27
J: TRBJ2-4
DNA: TGTGCCAGCAATTTATTTGCCCGGGGATTAGCCAAAAGCATTCAGTACTTC
CDR3: CASNLFARGLAKSIQYF

D: TRBD1
size: -
V: TRBV28
J: TRBJ2-7
DNA: TGTGCCAGCAGTTTATGGGGGACAGGGTCGGTAGAGCAGTACTTC
CDR3: CASSLWGTGSVEQYF

D: -
size: -
V: TRBV12-3/TRBV12-4
J: TRBJ1-1
DNA: TGCGCCAGCAGGCGAACAGAGTTGAACACTGAAGCTTTCTTT
CDR3: CASRRTELNTEAFF

D: -
size: -
V: TRBV11-2
J: TRBJ1-2
DNA: TGTGCCAACAGATATCGGACAGCCGACTATGGATACACCTTC
CDR3: CANRYRTADYGYTF

D: -
size: -
V: TRBV11-2
J: TRBJ2-1
DNA: TGTACCAGCATACAACTAGGGCCCTCCTACGATGAGCAGTTCTTC
CDR3: CTSIQLGPSYDEQFF

D: -
size: many
V: TRBV5-6
J: TRBJ2-3
DNA: TGTGCCAGCAGCTTTCGGTTTGGGGCAGATACGCAGTATTTT
CDR3: CASSFRFGADTQYF

D: -
size: -
V: TRBV29-1
J: TRBJ1-1
DNA: TGCAGCGTTATAGAACAGCCCCAGAACACTGAAGCTTCCTTT
CDR3: CSVIEQPQNTEASF

D: TRBD1
size: -
V: TRBV18
J: TRBJ2-1
DNA: TGTGCCAGCTCACTGACAGGGACCTACAATGAGCAGTTCTTC
CDR3: CASSLTGTYNEQFF

D: TRBD1
size: -
V: TRBV28
J: TRBJ1-2
DNA: TGTGCCAGCAGTTCACTCGGACAGGGGGCCTACTATGGCTACACCTTC
CDR3: CASSSLGQGAYYGYTF

D: -
size: medium-sized
V: TRBV6-5
J: TRBJ2-5
DNA: TGTGCCAGCAGTCCCATGAGGTACAATGGAGAGACCCAGTACTTC
CDR3: CASSPMRYNGETQYF

D: -
size: -
V: TRBV11-3
J: TRBJ1-2
DNA: TGTGCCAGCAGCCCAACTAAAGCGGCTATGTACTTC
CDR3: CASSPTKAAMYF

D: -
size: few
V: TRBV6-6
J: TRBJ2-3
DNA: TGTGTCAGCAGTTACGGCGGGCGTCGCACAGATATGCAATATTTT
CDR3: CVSSYGGRRTDMQYF

D: -
size: -
V: TRBV11-1
J: TRBJ2-3
DNA: TGTGGCAGCAGCTTAGAGAGACTCAGCCCCACAGATACGCTGTATTTT
CDR3: CGSSLERLSPTDTLYF

D: -
size: -
V: TRBV6-1
J: TRBJ1-5
DNA: TGTGCCAGCAGTGAAGTCGAGGCGCAGCCTCAGCATTTT
CDR3: CASSEVEAQPQHF

D: TRBD1
size: -
V: TRBV28
J: TRBJ1-5
DNA: TGTGGCAGCAGTTACCAGGGGGCTGGCAATCGGCCCCAGCATTTT
CDR3: CGSSYQGAGNRPQHF

D: TRBD2
size: -
V: TRBV5-6
J: TRBJ2-2
DNA: TGTGCCAGCAGCAGACAGCGGGGGTACACCGGGGAGCTGTTTTTT
CDR3: CASSRQRGYTGELFF

D: -
size: -
V: TRBV29-1
J: TRBJ2-7
DNA: TGCAGCGTCGAAGACAGAGGCCGCAAGCAGTACTTC
CDR3: CSVEDRGRKQYF

D: -
size: many
V: TRBV5-6
J: TRBJ1-2
DNA: TGTGCCAGCAGCTTAAGGCAGAACTATGGCTACACCTTC
CDR3: CASSLRQNYGYTF

D: TRBD1
size: -
V: TRBV11-2
J: TRBJ2-3
DNA: TGTGCCAGCAGTTTAGACAGGGGAATCGATACGCAGTATTTT
CDR3: CASSLDRGIDTQYF

D: -
size: few
V: TRBV28
J: TRBJ2-7
DNA: TGTGCCAGCAGAAGAGGACCCGGGAGCAGCTACGAGCAGTACTTC
CDR3: CASRRGPGSSYEQYF

D: TRBD1
size: -
V: TRBV4-2
J: TRBJ1-6
DNA: TGTACCAGCGGGGATGCAGGGGGACATAATTCACCCCTCCATTTT
CDR3: CTSGDAGGHNSPLHF

D: -
size: many
V: TRBV5-1
J: TRBJ1-1
DNA: TGCGCCAGCAGCTTGGGTGGTACGGAGAACACTGAAGCTTTCTTT
CDR3: CASSLGGTENTEAFF

D: TRBD1
size: -
V: TRBV11-3
J: TRBJ2-7
DNA: TGTACCAGCAGCTTAGGGACAGGGGGCTCCATCGAGCAGTACTTT
CDR3: CTSSLGTGGSIEQYF

D: TRBD2
size: -
V: TRBV5-1
J: TRBJ2-5
DNA: TGCGCCAGCGGCTTGAGGACTAGCGGTATCCAAGAGACCCAGTACTTC
CDR3: CASGLRTSGIQETQYF

D: -
size: many
V: TRBV18
J: TRBJ2-1
DNA: TGTGCCAGCTCACCTTCAGTGGGAACCTACAATGAGCAGTTCTTC
CDR3: CASSPSVGTYNEQFF

D: -
size: -
V: TRBV5-1
J: TRBJ2-7
DNA: TGCGCCAGCAGCTTGAAAACCGGGACTCTTTCATACGAGCAGTACTTC
CDR3: CASSLKTGTLSYEQYF

D: TRBD1
size: once
V: TRBV12-3/TRBV12-4
J: TRBJ1-2
DNA: TGTGCCAGCAGTTCGGGACAGAGGGCCCGGGCTTATGGCTACACCTTC
CDR3: CASSSGQRARAYGYTF